This passage covers 18 T cell receptor beta chains from one sample sequenced in a study of shared clonotypes between healthy human individuals. This table comes from immunoSEQ multiplex PCR, and its TCRdb copy is limited to in-frame clones, with some not included. The sample holds some 500,000 clones, 70% to 85% seen once. Sample: PBMCs. The receptors were gathered from a woman between 40 and 50 years old in good health. Some clones in this sample may be carry-over from other donors' samples.

The chain uses TRBV5-5 and TRBJ2-7; TRBD1 matches at 7 bases. V was clipped by 2 bases and J by 1 base; unmatched bases: 9. CDR1 is SGHKS and CDR2 is YYEKEE in the germline V gene (reference sequence). The CDR3 is 16 residues long. The CDR3 DNA reads TGTGCCAGCAGCTTTCCTTACGGGACAGCATCCTACGAGCAGTACTTC. It yields the protein CASSFPYGTASYEQYF.

The CDR3 DNA reads TGTGCCACCAGCTCGAGTGGGGGTGTCAATGAGCAGTTCTTC. This translates into CATSSSGGVNEQFF. The V gene is TRBV15, the J gene TRBJ2-1; D assignment may be TRBD1 or TRBD2 (5 bases each). The V end lost 5 bases, the J end lost 6 bases, and 14 bases lay between the germline ends. Germline V gene data show CDR1 as LNHNV and CDR2 as YYDKDF (reference sequence). The CDR3 is made up of 14 amino acids.

This clone was observed once. V and J are TRBV7-9 and TRBJ1-2; possibly TRBD1 for D (5 bases). The CDR3 is 15 amino acids. Per germline, CDR1 SEHNR and CDR2 FQNEAQ (reference sequence). The V end was cut by 6 bases, the J end by 6 bases, with 20 bases between. The CDR3 reads CASRRGGGVADGYTF. The CDR3 region has the DNA TGTGCCAGCAGGAGGGGCGGTGGGGTGGCGGATGGCTACACCTTC.

CDR3 protein: CATSVPGSGRGGPQHF. CDR3 sequence (DNA): TGTGCCACCAGCGTACCTGGGTCAGGGAGGGGAGGGCCCCAGCATTTT. This chain joins TRBV15 and TRBJ1-5, with D tentatively TRBD1 (5 bases). The germline V gene encodes CDR1 LNHNV and CDR2 YYDKDF (reference sequence). This CDR3 region has 16 residues. The V and J ends lost 5 bases and 9 bases respectively, with 23 bases between them.

V is TRBV29-1 and J is TRBJ2-3, with 10 bases identical to TRBD2. Trimming removed 0 bases from V and 1 base from J; junction bases left unmatched: 1. Germline loops: CDR1 SQVTM, CDR2 ANQGSEA. The length of the CDR3 is 15 residues. CDR3 coding DNA: TGCAGCGTTGAAGAACTAGCGGGGCGCACAGATACGCAGTATTTT. Protein product: CSVEELAGRTDTQYF.

This clone was seen only a few times. The chain links TRBV19 to TRBJ2-7, with 12 bases fitting TRBD2. This CDR3 region has 16 residues. Germline CDR1 reads LNHDA; CDR2 reads SQIVND (reference sequence). Trimming removed 5 bases from V and 0 bases from J; junction bases left unmatched: 5. The CDR3 DNA reads TGTGCCAGTAGTGGGACACTAGCGGGAGGCTCCTACGAGCAGTACTTC. It specifies CASSGTLAGGSYEQYF.

V usage is TRBV15 and J usage is TRBJ2-7, with TRBD2 matching 9 bases. CDR3 length: 16 amino acids. From germline, CDR1 is LNHNV and CDR2 YYDKDF (reference sequence). V shed 1 base and J 2 bases; nucleotides not matched to a gene: 6. The CDR3 spells CATSRGLAGSTYEQYF. The DNA for the CDR3 is TGTGCCACCAGCAGAGGTCTAGCGGGATCTACCTACGAGCAGTACTTC.

The CDR3 sequence: CASSSLAGHTDTQYF. For the CDR3, the DNA is TGTGCCAGCAGCTCCCTAGCGGGGCACACAGATACGCAGTATTTT. The V gene is TRBV7-2, the J gene TRBJ2-3, with 9 nucleotides matching TRBD2. Looked up from germline, CDR1 is SGHTA and CDR2 is FQGNSA. CDR3 length equals 15 residues. V lost 4 bases and J lost 2; bases outside the gene matches: 4.

V gene TRBV27 combines with J gene TRBJ2-1; D possibly matches TRBD1 or TRBD2 (5 bases each). Trimming shortened V by 3 bases and J by 11 bases, and 14 bases separated the two germline ends. Germline V gene data show CDR1 as MNHEY and CDR2 as SMNVEV (reference sequence). There are 13 residues in the CDR3. The CDR3: CASSLNAGTQQFF. CDR3 DNA: TGTGCCAGCAGTTTGAATGCCGGGACCCAGCAGTTCTTC.

This clone was recorded at least ten times. The chain has TRBV6-4 and TRBJ2-7; D unresolved. Germline CDR1 reads MRHNA; CDR2 reads SNTAGT. Between the trimmed V and J ends, which lost 4 bases and 5 bases, there was a span of 18 bases. CDR3 length equals 15 residues. The CDR3 DNA is TGTGCCAGCAGTGCCAGACCCGGTTCAGCCCACGAGCAGTACTTC. Translating gives CASSARPGSAHEQYF.

In the case of this clone: Germline is not matched at one junction end, which may reflect a read error. The chain recombines TRBV14 with TRBJ2-7; unclear D gene. Germline V lookup: CDR1 SGHDN, CDR2 FVKESK. This CDR3 spans 12 amino acids. This CDR3 reads CASSQGLGARRF. CDR3 bases: TGTGCCAGCAGCCAAGGCCTCGGTGCTAGGCGTTTC.

The gene calls are TRBV7-2 and TRBJ2-1, with D perhaps matching TRBD1 (6 bases). Germline values: CDR1 SGHTA, CDR2 FQGNSA. The CDR3 length is 12 residues. Deletions cut 4 bases from V and 8 bases from J, with 9 bases between. The CDR3 here is CASSSTGYEQFF. CDR3 coding DNA: TGTGCCAGCAGCTCGACAGGTTATGAGCAGTTCTTC.

The chain recombines TRBV2 with TRBJ1-5, with D unclear. Germline values: CDR1 SNHLY, CDR2 FYNNEI. The CDR3 is made up of 14 amino acids. The ends were cut back, 4 bases at V and 2 bases at J, with 9 bases in the middle. The CDR3 is CASSGAWGNQPQHF. The CDR3 DNA reads TGTGCCAGCAGTGGTGCGTGGGGCAATCAGCCCCAGCATTTT.

The chain recombines TRBV7-2 with TRBJ1-5, with a tentative D call TRBD1 (6 bases). Between the trimmed V and J ends, which lost 3 bases and 6 bases, there was a span of 18 bases. The V gene's germline CDR1 is SGHTA and CDR2 FQGNSA. The CDR3 sequence is 16 residues long. In DNA, the CDR3 is TGTGCCAGCAGCTTGGGGAACTCAGGGGTTGGTCAGCCCCAGCATTTT. This sequence encodes CASSLGNSGVGQPQHF.

The chain is built from TRBV5-1 and TRBJ2-3, with 7 bases that match TRBD1. Germline V lookup: CDR1 SGHRS, CDR2 YFSETQ. CDR3 length equals 16 residues. After removal of 2 bases from V and 2 bases from J, the junction contained 8 bases not matched to a gene. The CDR3 nucleotides read TGCGCCAGCAGCTTTGGAGACAGGGCGACCACAGATACGCAGTATTTT. Its translation: CASSFGDRATTDTQYF.

The rearrangement joins TRBV28 to TRBJ1-1; the D is unclear. The CDR3 runs 15 residues. The germline CDR1 and CDR2 sequences are MDHEN and SYDVKM. V lost 2 bases and J 0 bases, leaving 10 bases between the germline ends. CDR3 DNA: TGTGCCAGCAGTTTACGGGGAGGTTTGAACACTGAAGCTTTCTTT. Translation gives CASSLRGGLNTEAFF.

The V gene is TRBV6-5, the J gene TRBJ2-5, with a weak D call TRBD2 (6 bases). The DNA end is more similar to TRBJ2-7, so the J call may be wrong. The CDR3 runs to 13 residues. Looked up from germline, CDR1 is MNHEY and CDR2 is SVGAGI. This CDR3 reads CASSKGTFHEQYF. In DNA, the CDR3 is TGTGCCAGCAGCAAAGGGACTTTCCACGAGCAGTACTTC.

J is TRBJ2-7 and V is TRBV6-1; 7 nucleotides agree with TRBD1. In germline, CDR1 is MNHNS, CDR2 SASEGT. The CDR3 is 14 amino acids. Unmatched junction bases numbered 6, after V lost 5 bases and J lost 2 bases. Here the CDR3 reads CASSRDSLTYEQYF. DNA for the CDR3: TGTGCCAGCAGTCGGGACAGTCTAACCTACGAGCAGTACTTC.